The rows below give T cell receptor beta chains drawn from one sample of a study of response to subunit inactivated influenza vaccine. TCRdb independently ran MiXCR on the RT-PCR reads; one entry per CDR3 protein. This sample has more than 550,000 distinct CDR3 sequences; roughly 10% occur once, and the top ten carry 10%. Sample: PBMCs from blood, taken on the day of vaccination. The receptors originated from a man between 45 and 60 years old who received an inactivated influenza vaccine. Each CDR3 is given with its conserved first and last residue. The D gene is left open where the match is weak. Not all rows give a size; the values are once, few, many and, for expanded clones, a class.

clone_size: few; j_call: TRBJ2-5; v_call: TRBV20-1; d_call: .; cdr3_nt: TGCAGTGCTACAGATCAGGGGGAGACCCAGTACTTC; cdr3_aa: CSATDQGETQYF
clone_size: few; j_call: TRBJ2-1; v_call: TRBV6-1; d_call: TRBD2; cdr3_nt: TGTGCCAGCAGTAGCGGGACTAGCGGGAGGGCTACCAATGAGCAGTTCTTC; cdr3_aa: CASSSGTSGRATNEQFF
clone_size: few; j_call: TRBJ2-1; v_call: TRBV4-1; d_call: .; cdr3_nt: TGCGCCAGCAGCCTAGGACCCCAGGGGGAGCAGTTCTTC; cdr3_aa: CASSLGPQGEQFF
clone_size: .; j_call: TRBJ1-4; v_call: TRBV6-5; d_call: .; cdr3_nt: TGTGCCAGCAGTTACTCGGATGTATCGATCCCTTTAGGTGAAAAACTGTTTTTT; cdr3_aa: CASSYSDVSIPLGEKLFF
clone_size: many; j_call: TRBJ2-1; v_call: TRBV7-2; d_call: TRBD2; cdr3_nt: TGTGCCAGCAGCTTATGGCGTCTAGCGGGACTCAATGAGCAGTTCTTC; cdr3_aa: CASSLWRLAGLNEQFF
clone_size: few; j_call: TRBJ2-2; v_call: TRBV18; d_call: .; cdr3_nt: TGTGCCAGCTCACCACCGGGGCAGGGGACCACCGGGGAGCTGTTTTTT; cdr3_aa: CASSPPGQGTTGELFF
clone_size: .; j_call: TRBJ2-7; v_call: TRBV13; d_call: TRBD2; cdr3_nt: TGTGCCAGCAGCCCCGGACTAGCGACCTACGAGCAGTACTTC; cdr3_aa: CASSPGLATYEQYF
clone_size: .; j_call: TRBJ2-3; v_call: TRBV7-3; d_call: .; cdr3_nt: TGTGCCAGCAGCTTATCCCGGGTCTCAGATACGCAGTATTTT; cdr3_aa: CASSLSRVSDTQYF
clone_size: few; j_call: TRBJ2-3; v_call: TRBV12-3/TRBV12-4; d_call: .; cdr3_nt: TGTGCCAGCAGTTTGGGAGAGCGGGTCACAGATACGCAGTATTTT; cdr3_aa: CASSLGERVTDTQYF
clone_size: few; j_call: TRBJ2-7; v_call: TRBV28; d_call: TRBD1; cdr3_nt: TGTGCCAGCAGTAAGACAGGGTACGAGCAGTACTTC; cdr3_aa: CASSKTGYEQYF
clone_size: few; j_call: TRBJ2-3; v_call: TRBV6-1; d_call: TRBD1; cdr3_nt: TGTGCCAGCAGTGAAAAAGGGGGCAGGGCTCCAGATACGCAGTATTTT; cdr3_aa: CASSEKGGRAPDTQYF
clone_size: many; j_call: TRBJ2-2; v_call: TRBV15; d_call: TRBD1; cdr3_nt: TGTGCCACCAGCAGGCGGGGACAGGGCATACTCCGGGAGCTGTTTTTT; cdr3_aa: CATSRRGQGILRELFF
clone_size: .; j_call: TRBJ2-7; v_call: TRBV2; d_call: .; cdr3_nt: TGTGCCACGCACAGGGATGGGGAGCAGTACTTC; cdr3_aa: CATHRDGEQYF
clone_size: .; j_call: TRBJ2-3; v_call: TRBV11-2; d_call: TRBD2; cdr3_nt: TGTGCCAGCAGCTTATCGGTAGCGGGTCGCACAGATACGCAGTATTTT; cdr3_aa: CASSLSVAGRTDTQYF
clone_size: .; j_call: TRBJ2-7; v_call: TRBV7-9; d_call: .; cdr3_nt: TGTGCCAGCAGCTCAAGGTCTTCGGGCGAGCAGTACTTC; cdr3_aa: CASSSRSSGEQYF
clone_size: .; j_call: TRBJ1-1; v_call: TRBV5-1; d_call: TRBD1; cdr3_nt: TGCGCCAGCAGCTTGGGCCAGGACAGGGACACTGAAGCTTTCTTT; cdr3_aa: CASSLGQDRDTEAFF
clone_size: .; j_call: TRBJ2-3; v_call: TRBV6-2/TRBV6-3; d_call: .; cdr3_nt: TGTGCCAGCACCGCCCGACGAGGCGCAGATACGCAGTATTTT; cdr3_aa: CASTARRGADTQYF
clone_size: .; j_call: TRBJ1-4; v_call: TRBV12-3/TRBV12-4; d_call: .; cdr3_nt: TGTGCCAGCACCGTAGACACATCCGTCGAAAAACTGTTTTTT; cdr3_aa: CASTVDTSVEKLFF
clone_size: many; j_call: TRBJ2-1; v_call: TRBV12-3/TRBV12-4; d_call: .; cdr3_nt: TGTGCCAGCAGTTTGACTCCCTCTGGGCAGTTCTTC; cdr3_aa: CASSLTPSGQFF
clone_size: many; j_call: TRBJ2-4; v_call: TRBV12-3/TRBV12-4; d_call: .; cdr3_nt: TGTGCCAGCAGTTTCGGTCGGGAAAAAAACATTCAGTACTTC; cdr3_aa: CASSFGREKNIQYF
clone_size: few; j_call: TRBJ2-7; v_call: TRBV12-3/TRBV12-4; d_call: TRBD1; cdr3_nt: TGTGCCAGCAGTTTGGGGACAGGGATCTTCTACGAGCAGTACTTC; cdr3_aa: CASSLGTGIFYEQYF
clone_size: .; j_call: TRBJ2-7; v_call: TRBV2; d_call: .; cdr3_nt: TGTGCCAGCTCCCCCCTACCCAGGGCGTCCTACGAGCAGTACTTC; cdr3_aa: CASSPLPRASYEQYF